A selection of T cell receptor beta chains follows, all from one sample in a study of OX40 agonist ivuxolimab in advanced cancers. Profiling relied on immunoSEQ multiplex PCR, and the TCRdb table lists in-frame clones only, not all of them. This sample has 70,000 to 95,000 clones, with 85% to 95% found just once. The sequenced sample was CD4+ or CD8+ T cells sorted from blood, obtained in a trial of the OX40 agonist ivuxolimab. The receptor source for this set is an adult with an advanced solid tumor such as melanoma, head and neck, liver or kidney cancer. CDR3s include the opening cysteine and the closing phenylalanine or tryptophan. The D gene is left open where the match is weak. Rows give clone size only sometimes, using once, few, many, or a class for an expanded clone.

abundance,v_gene,len,j_gene,d_gene,CDR3aa,CDR3nt
.,TRBV7-9,15,TRBJ2-6,.,CAGLRGALGANVLTF,TGTGCCGGGCTGAGGGGGGCCCTTGGGGCCAACGTCCTGACTTTC
.,TRBV9,15,TRBJ2-3,TRBD2,CASSVSSGSTDTQYF,TGTGCCAGCAGCGTATCTAGCGGGAGCACAGATACGCAGTATTTT
.,TRBV6-1,15,TRBJ2-1,TRBD1,CASSGSGTGGNEQFF,TGTGCCAGCAGTGGCTCCGGGACAGGGGGGAATGAGCAGTTCTTC
.,TRBV18,16,TRBJ2-6,.,CASSPSSGAGANVLTF,TGTGCCAGCTCACCATCCTCGGGGGCTGGGGCCAACGTCCTGACTTTC
few,TRBV7-2,14,TRBJ2-3,.,CASRRRGSTDTQYF,TGTGCCAGCCGTAGAAGAGGGAGCACAGATACGCAGTATTTT
.,TRBV19,15,TRBJ2-1,.,CASTVGLATYNEQFF,TGTGCCAGTACCGTCGGGCTAGCTACCTACAATGAGCAGTTCTTC
.,TRBV5-1,14,TRBJ1-1,TRBD1,CASSLNEGTGEAFF,TGCGCCAGCAGCTTGAATGAGGGGACAGGTGAAGCTTTCTTT
.,TRBV11-1,11,TRBJ2-7,.,CASSSKGSPYF,TGTGCCAGCAGCTCAAAGGGGAGTCCGTACTTC
.,TRBV18,15,TRBJ2-1,TRBD2,CASSPPGLAVNEQFF,TGTGCCAGCTCACCGCCGGGACTAGCGGTCAATGAGCAGTTCTTC
.,TRBV7-9,16,TRBJ2-1,TRBD2,CASSSPRSGRNGEQFF,TGTGCCAGCAGTTCCCCCAGGAGCGGGAGGAATGGTGAGCAGTTCTTC
.,TRBV18,15,TRBJ1-3,.,CASSPRTEVGNTIYF,TGTGCCAGCTCACCACGGACGGAAGTTGGAAACACCATATATTTT
.,TRBV7-9,15,TRBJ2-7,TRBD1,CASRGRQGVPYEQYF,TGTGCCAGCAGAGGGAGACAGGGCGTACCCTACGAGCAGTACTTC
.,TRBV27,14,TRBJ2-3,TRBD2,CASSRLADTDTQYF,TGTGCCAGCAGTAGACTAGCGGACACAGATACGCAGTATTTT
.,TRBV6-6,14,TRBJ1-2,.,CASSYSVGGGGYTF,TGTGCCAGCAGTTATTCAGTGGGCGGGGGTGGCTACACCTTC
.,TRBV2,11,TRBJ2-1,.,CASTMNNEQFF,TGTGCCAGCACCATGAACAATGAGCAGTTCTTC
.,TRBV7-6,13,TRBJ2-7,.,CASSSGPNYEQYF,TGTGCCAGCAGCTCGGGTCCGAACTACGAGCAGTACTTC
.,TRBV7-3,13,TRBJ2-7,.,CASSLQGPDEQYF,TGTGCCAGCAGCTTACAGGGGCCAGACGAGCAGTACTTC
.,TRBV6-1,14,TRBJ2-2,TRBD1,CASSADRETGELFF,TGTGCCAGCAGTGCAGACAGGGAAACCGGGGAGCTGTTTTTT
.,TRBV7-8,16,TRBJ2-2,TRBD2,CASSLGGLAGTGELFF,TGTGCCAGCAGCTTAGGGGGACTAGCGGGTACCGGGGAGCTGTTTTTT
.,TRBV4-3,13,TRBJ2-7,TRBD1,CASSRDRENEQYF,TGCGCCAGCAGCCGTGACAGGGAGAACGAGCAGTACTTC